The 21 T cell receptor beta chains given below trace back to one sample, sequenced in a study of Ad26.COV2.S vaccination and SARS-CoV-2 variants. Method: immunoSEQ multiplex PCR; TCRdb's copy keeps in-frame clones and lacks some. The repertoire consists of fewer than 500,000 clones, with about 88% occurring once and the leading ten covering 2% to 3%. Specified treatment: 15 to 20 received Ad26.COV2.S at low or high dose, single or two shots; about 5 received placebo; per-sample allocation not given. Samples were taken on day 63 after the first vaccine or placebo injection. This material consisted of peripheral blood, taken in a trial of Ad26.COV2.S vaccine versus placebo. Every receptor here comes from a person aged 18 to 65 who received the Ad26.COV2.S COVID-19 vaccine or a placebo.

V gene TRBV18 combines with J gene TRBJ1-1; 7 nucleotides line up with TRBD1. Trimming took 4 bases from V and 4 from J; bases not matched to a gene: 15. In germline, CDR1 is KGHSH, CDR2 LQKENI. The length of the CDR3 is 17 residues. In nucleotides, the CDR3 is TGTGCCAGCTCACGTAACCTCCGAGGGGGCAATAGCACTGAAGCTTTCTTT. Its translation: CASSRNLRGGNSTEAFF. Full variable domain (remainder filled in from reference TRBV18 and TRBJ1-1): NAGVMQNPRHLVRRRGQEARLRCSPMKGHSHVYWYRQLPEEGLKFMVYLQKENIIDESGMPKERFSAEFPKEGPSILRIQQVVRGDSAAYFCASSRNLRGGNSTEAFFGQGTRLTVV.

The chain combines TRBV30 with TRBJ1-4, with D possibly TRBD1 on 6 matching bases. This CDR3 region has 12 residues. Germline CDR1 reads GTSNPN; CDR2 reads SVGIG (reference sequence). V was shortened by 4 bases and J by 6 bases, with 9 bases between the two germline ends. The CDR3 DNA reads TGTGCCTGGACAGGGGACGATGAAAAACTGTTTTTT. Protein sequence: CAWTGDDEKLFF.

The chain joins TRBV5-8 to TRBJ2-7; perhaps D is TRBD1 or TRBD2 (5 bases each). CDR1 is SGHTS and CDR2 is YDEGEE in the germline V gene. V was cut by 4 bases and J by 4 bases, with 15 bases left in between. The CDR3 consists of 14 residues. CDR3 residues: CASSPGPTFYEQYV. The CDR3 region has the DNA TGTGCCAGCAGCCCGGGACCAACCTTTTACGAGCAGTACGTC.

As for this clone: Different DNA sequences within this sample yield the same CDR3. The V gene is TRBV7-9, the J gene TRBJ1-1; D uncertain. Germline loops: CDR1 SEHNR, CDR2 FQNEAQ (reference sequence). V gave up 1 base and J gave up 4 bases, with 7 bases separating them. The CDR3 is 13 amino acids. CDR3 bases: TGTGCCAGCAGCTTAGAGGTCCGCACTGAAGCTTTCTTT. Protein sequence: CASSLEVRTEAFF.

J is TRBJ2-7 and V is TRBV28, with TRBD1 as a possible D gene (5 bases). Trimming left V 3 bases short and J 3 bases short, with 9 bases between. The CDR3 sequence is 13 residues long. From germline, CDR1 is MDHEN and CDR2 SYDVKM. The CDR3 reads CASSLGLSYEQYF. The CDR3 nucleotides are TGTGCCAGCAGTTTGGGGCTGAGCTACGAGCAGTACTTC.

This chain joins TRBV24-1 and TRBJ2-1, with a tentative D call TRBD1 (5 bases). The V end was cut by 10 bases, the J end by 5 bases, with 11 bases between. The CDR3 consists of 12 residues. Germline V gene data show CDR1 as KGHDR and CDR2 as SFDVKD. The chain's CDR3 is CATSGWDNEQFF. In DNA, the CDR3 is TGTGCCACATCAGGGTGGGACAATGAGCAGTTCTTC.

The CDR3 coding sequence is TGTGCCAGCAGCCAACTGCAGGGTTGGACCGGGGAGCTGTTTTTT. It yields the protein CASSQLQGWTGELFF. The chain joins TRBV14 to TRBJ2-2; possible D gene TRBD1, 5 bases. The CDR3 is made up of 15 amino acids. Germline CDR1 reads SGHDN; CDR2 reads FVKESK. Trimming removed 2 bases from V and 5 bases from J, with 12 bases in between.

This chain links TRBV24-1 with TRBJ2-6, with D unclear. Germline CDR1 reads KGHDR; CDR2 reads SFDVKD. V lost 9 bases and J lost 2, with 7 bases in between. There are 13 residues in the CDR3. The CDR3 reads CATATAGANVLTF. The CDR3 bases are TGTGCCACCGCTACTGCTGGGGCCAACGTCCTGACTTTC.

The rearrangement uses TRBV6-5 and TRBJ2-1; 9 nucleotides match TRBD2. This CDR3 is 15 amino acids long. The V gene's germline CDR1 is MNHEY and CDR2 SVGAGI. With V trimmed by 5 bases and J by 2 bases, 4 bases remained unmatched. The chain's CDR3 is CASSLTSGTYNEQFF. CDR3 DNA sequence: TGTGCCAGCAGTCTGACTAGCGGTACCTACAATGAGCAGTTCTTC.

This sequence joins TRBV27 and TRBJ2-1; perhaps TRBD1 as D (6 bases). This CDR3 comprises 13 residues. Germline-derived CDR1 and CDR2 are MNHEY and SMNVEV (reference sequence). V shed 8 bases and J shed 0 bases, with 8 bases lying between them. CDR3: CASGTLSYNEQFF. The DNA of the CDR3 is TGTGCCAGCGGGACACTCTCCTACAATGAGCAGTTCTTC.

CDR3 amino acids: CASSTGYNGYTF. CDR3 nucleotide sequence: TGTGCCAGCAGTACAGGGTATAACGGCTACACCTTC. The rearrangement links TRBV28 to TRBJ1-2, with D possibly being TRBD1 (6 bases). With 5 bases removed from V and 8 bases from J, the gap between germline ends came to 12 bases. CDR3 size: 12 residues. From germline, CDR1 is MDHEN and CDR2 SYDVKM.

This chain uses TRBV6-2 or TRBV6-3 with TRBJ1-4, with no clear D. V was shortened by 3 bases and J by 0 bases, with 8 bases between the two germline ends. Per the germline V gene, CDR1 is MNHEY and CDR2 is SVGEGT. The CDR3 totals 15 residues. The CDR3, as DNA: TGTGCCAGCAGTTATCGACACGCAACTAATGAAAAACTGTTTTTT. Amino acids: CASSYRHATNEKLFF.

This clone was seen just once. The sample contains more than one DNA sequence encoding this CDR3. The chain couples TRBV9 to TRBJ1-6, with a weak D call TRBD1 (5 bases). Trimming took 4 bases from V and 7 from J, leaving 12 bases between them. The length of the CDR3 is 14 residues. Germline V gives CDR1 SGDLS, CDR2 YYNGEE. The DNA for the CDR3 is TGTGCCAGCAGCCCACGGGACGGAAATTCACCCCTCCACTTT. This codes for CASSPRDGNSPLHF.

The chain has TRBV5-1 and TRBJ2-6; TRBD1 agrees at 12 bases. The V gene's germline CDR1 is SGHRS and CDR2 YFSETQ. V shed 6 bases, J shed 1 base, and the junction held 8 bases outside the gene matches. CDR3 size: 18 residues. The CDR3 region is CASTMWGQGASGANVLTF. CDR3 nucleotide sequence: TGCGCCAGCACTATGTGGGGACAGGGGGCTTCTGGGGCCAACGTCCTGACTTTC.

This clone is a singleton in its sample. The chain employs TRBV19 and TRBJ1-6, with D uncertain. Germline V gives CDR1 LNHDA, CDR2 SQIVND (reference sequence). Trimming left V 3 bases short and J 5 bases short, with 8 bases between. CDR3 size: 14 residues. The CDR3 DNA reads TGTGCCAGTAGTATGGGAGTAAATAATTCACCCCTCCACTTT. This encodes CASSMGVNNSPLHF.

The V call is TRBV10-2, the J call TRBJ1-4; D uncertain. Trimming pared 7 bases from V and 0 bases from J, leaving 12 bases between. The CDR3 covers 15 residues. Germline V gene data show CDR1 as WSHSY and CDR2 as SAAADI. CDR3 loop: CASTGSFATNEKLFF. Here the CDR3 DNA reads TGCGCCAGCACGGGCAGTTTCGCAACTAATGAAAAACTGTTTTTT.

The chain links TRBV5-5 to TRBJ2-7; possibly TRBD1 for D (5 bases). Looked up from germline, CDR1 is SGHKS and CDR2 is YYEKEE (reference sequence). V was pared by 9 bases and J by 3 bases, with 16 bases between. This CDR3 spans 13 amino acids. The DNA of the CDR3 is TGTGCCACCTCCAGAATACAGGACTACGAGCAGTACTTC. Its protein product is CATSRIQDYEQYF.

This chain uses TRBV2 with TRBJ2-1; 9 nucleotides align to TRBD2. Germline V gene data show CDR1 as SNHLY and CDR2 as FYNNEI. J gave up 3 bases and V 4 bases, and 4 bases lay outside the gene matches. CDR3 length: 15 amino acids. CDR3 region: CASSGLAALYNEQFF. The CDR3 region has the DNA TGTGCCAGCAGTGGACTAGCGGCCCTCTACAATGAGCAGTTCTTC.

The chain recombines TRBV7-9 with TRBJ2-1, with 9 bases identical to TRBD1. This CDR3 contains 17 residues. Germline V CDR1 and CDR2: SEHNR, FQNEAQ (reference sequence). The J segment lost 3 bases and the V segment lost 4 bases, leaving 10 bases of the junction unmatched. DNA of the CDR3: TGTGCCAGCAGCTCGCCGAATACAGGGGGCAACTACAATGAGCAGTTCTTC. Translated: CASSSPNTGGNYNEQFF. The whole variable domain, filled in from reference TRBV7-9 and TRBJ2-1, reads DTGVSQNPRHKITKRGQNVTFRCDPISEHNRLYWYRQTLGQGPEFLTYFQNEAQLEKSRLLSDRFSAERPKGSFSTLEIQRTEQGDSAMYLCASSSPNTGGNYNEQFFGPGTRLTVL.

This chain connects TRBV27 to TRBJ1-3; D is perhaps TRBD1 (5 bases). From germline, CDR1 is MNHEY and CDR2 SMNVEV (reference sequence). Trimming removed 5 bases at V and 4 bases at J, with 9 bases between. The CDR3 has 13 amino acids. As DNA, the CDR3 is TGTGCCAGCAGTCCAGGGACGGGAAACACCATATATTTT. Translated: CASSPGTGNTIYF.

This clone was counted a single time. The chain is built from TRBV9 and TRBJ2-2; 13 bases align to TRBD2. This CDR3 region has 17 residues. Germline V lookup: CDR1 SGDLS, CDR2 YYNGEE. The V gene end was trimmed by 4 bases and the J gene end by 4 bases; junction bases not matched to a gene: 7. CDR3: CASSLRGTSGATGELFF. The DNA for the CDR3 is TGTGCCAGCAGCTTACGTGGGACTAGCGGGGCCACCGGGGAGCTGTTTTTT.